This T cell receptor beta chain was recorded in a study of T cell responses to AZD1222 COVID-19 vaccine listed by TCRdb under 2021. The study in broad terms: TCR sequencing was performed for 233 trial participants, of whom around 200 were given two doses of AZD1222 and around 26 were given two doses of MenACWY control vaccine. Trial participants were enrolled into age subgroups of 18-55, 56-69 and 70-plus years, which contained about 150, 27 and 61 TCR-sequenced participants, respectively.

Concerning this clone: Its antigen remains unidentified. Nothing much larger sits one base from this clone, and base qualities are not available.

The CDR3 regions of human TCRbeta chains were analyzed by immunosequencing. The source study handled its data this way. Repertoire TCRs were checked for matches against a reference library of SARS-CoV-2-specific TCRs that had been generated using the MIRA antigen-specificity platform. Breadth meant the fraction of unique TCRs that were SARS-CoV-2-associated, whereas depth meant the fraction of total T cells that were SARS-CoV-2-associated. Using the MIRA data, each spike-specific TCR was mapped to the spike region that the TCR reacts to and placed in a CD4 or CD8 class. Log10-transformed breadth and depth values were compared by one-way ANOVA with Sidak's multiple comparisons tests. The immuneACCESS repertoire file appears here via TCRdb, limited to in-frame rearrangements. These files lack a portion of the clones; in checked studies, under half of the deficit traces to unresolved V genes, and the cause of the others is not known. V and J calls and clone size are those listed in that table; D and trimming were worked out from the DNA. In all, the sample holds about 140,000 clones, and 92% of those were seen once. 4% of the sample goes to the ten largest clones.

Sample time point, as interpreted from the label and publication: about 28 days (+/-7) after the second vaccine dose. AZD1222 recipients with second doses at about 4 weeks or about 12 weeks were pooled, because spike-specific TCR depth and breadth did not differ between schedules. Vaccinee samples came from UK trials COV001 and COV002, including a single-blind randomized controlled phase 2/3 trial of AZD1222 (ChAdOx1 nCoV-19) in healthy adults. Trial participant PBMC samples were collected at day 0 and day 28 after the second dose for TCRbeta chain sequencing. The junction shows trimming of 0 bases on V and 4 bases on J, plus 9 bases between the germline ends. The CDR3 has 14 amino acids, counting the end cysteine and phenylalanine. Only the CDR3 region is kept as DNA, spanning 42 bases read in frame from base 1. In the germline V gene (reference sequence), CDR1 corresponds to SEHNR and CDR2 to FQNEAQ.

Summary of the overall study and its limitations: Nearly half of unique spike-specific TCRs reportedly recognized epitopes outside regions mutated in the B.1.351 and B.1.1.7 variants. Participants were mostly white British and included more females than males, and it was suggested by the authors that clonal diversity may have been underestimated. In the small 56-69-year group, the increase in depth fell short of significance, most likely because of low power. After two AZD1222 doses, both the breadth and the depth of spike-specific TCRs were significantly higher than at day 0 and than in MenACWY recipients. Conclusions about previously exposed vaccinees are limited, since just a handful of AZD1222 recipients were seropositive for SARS-CoV-2 at baseline. Because no day 14 peak-response samples were available, repertoires were characterized only after the peak T cell response. CD4 TCRs associated with the vaccine covered the entire spike protein, and the dominant responses were in regions 160-218 and 743-854.

Recombination joined TRBV7-9 with TRBJ2-5; the D gene assignment is ambiguous. Sequenced here: peripheral blood, sampled 28 days after the second AZD1222 dose. The clonotype originates from an adult who received the AZD1222 COVID-19 vaccine. The CDR3 protein sequence reads: CASSLAILVETQYF. The DNA reads as follows: TGTGCCAGCAGCTTAGCGATCTTAGTAGAGACCCAGTACTTC. The CDR3, completed at both ends by the reference TRBV7-9 and TRBJ2-5 genes, gives the full variable domain DTGVSQNPRHKITKRGQNVTFRCDPISEHNRLYWYRQTLGQGPEFLTYFQNEAQLEKSRLLSDRFSAERPKGSFSTLEIQRTEQGDSAMYLCASSLAILVETQYFGPGTRLLVL.